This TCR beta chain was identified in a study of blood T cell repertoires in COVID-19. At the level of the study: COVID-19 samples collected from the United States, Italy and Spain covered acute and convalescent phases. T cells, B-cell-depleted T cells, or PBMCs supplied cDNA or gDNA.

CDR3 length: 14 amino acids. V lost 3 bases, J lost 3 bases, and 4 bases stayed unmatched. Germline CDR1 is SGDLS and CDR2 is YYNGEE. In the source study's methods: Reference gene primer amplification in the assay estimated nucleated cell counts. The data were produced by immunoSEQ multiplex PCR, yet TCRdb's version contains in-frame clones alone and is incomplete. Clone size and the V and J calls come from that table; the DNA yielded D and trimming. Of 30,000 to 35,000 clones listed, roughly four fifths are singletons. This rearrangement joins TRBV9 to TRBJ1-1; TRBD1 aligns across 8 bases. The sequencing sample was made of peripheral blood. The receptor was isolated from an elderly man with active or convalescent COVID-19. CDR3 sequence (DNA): TGTGCCAGCAGCGCCTTGACAGGGGACACTGAAGCTTTCTTT. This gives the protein CASSALTGDTEAFF.